Included here is one TCR beta chain sequence, with context. In germline, CDR1 is MNHEY, CDR2 SMNVEV (reference sequence). The CDR3 runs to 15 residues. These data belong to a study of T cells expressing NK-cell markers. Across the whole study: It was from sorted CD3+CD56+NKG2C+, CD3+CD56+NKG2C- and CD3+CD56-NKG2C+ T cells that TCR beta repertoires came. Most of the eight sequenced donors were HCMV-seropositive; one was seronegative.

Researchers built TCR beta cDNA using 5'RACE template switching with UMIs. TCRdb reprocessed the 5' RACE reads, with one entry per CDR3 protein and no DNA. Its clone listing holds 150,000 or so distinct CDR3 sequences. This clonotype originated in a woman aged 45 to 65 in good health. This chain uses TRBV27 with TRBJ1-1; TCRdb's D call of TRBD1 is untestable without DNA. Sequencing was carried out using blood T cells: a sorted CD56 or NKG2C T cell subset, CD4+ or CD8+ T cells, or bulk PBMC T cells (not recorded which). This chain's CDR3 is CASSLSWGLNTEAFF.